Listed below are T cell receptor beta chains from one sample, sequenced in a study of siplizumab effects on memory and regulatory T cells. This table comes from immunoSEQ multiplex PCR, and its TCRdb copy is limited to in-frame clones, with some not included. The sample contains about 100,000 clones, around 93% of which appear only once. Sequenced sample: non-Treg CD4+ T cells sorted from blood. These receptors were taken from a human donor in good health. The CDR3 runs from the conserved cysteine through the conserved F or W. A D gene is named only where the DNA matches it firmly. Rows may omit the clone size; those that give it use once, few, many or a size class.

d_gene	v_gene	j_gene	abundance	CDR3aa	CDR3nt
NA	TRBV4-2	TRBJ1-1	NA	CASSQEAVRRMNTEAFF	TGTGCCAGCAGCCAAGAAGCGGTACGGCGAATGAACACTGAAGCTTTCTTT
NA	TRBV18	TRBJ2-3	once	CASSPGLGTDTQYF	TGTGCCAGCTCACCTGGACTCGGCACAGATACGCAGTATTTT
NA	TRBV12-5	TRBJ2-3	few	CASGKPSESTDTQYF	TGTGCTAGTGGTAAACCTAGCGAGAGCACAGATACGCAGTATTTT
TRBD1	TRBV7-3	TRBJ2-5	NA	CASSLVAGGQETQYF	TGTGCCAGCAGCTTAGTTGCAGGGGGCCAGGAGACCCAGTACTTC
TRBD2	TRBV9	TRBJ2-5	NA	CASSSLAEGETQYF	TGTGCCAGCAGCTCTCTAGCGGAGGGAGAGACCCAGTACTTC
TRBD1	TRBV5-1	TRBJ2-3	NA	CASSFSRDRGTDTQYF	TGCGCCAGCAGTTTTAGCCGGGACAGGGGGACAGATACGCAGTATTTT
NA	TRBV2	TRBJ1-2	NA	CASKRITAANYGYTF	TGTGCCAGCAAAAGAATCACAGCAGCTAACTATGGCTACACCTTC
TRBD1	TRBV6-5	TRBJ2-2	NA	CASSSPGQTNTGELFF	TGTGCCAGCAGTTCACCGGGACAGACAAACACCGGGGAGCTGTTTTTT
NA	TRBV11-2	TRBJ2-7	NA	CASSTPGYEQYF	TGTGCCAGCAGCACCCCGGGGTACGAGCAGTACTTC
NA	TRBV14	TRBJ2-7	NA	CASSHPEQGHEQYF	TGTGCCAGCAGCCACCCCGAGCAGGGCCACGAGCAGTACTTC
NA	TRBV14	TRBJ1-1	NA	CASSPLVQAMNTEAFF	TGTGCCAGCAGCCCCCTAGTTCAGGCCATGAACACTGAAGCTTTCTTT
TRBD1	TRBV28	TRBJ1-5	NA	CASRGGGQGHQPQHF	TGTGCCAGCAGAGGGGGCGGACAGGGCCATCAGCCCCAGCATTTT
NA	TRBV5-1	TRBJ2-1	NA	CASTPSGGFGEQFF	TGCGCCAGCACCCCCTCTGGAGGGTTCGGAGAGCAGTTCTTC
TRBD2	TRBV5-1	TRBJ2-5	NA	CASSLAASGGASETQYF	TGCGCCAGCAGCTTGGCCGCTAGCGGCGGAGCTTCCGAGACCCAGTACTTC
NA	TRBV6-5	TRBJ2-5	NA	CASSYSKAGSRETQYF	TGTGCCAGCAGTTACTCGAAGGCGGGCTCCAGGGAGACCCAGTACTTC
NA	TRBV6-5	TRBJ2-3	NA	CASSYYGQSTDTQYF	TGTGCCAGCAGTTACTATGGACAGAGCACAGATACGCAGTATTTT
NA	TRBV5-4	TRBJ2-7	NA	CASSLDLARDEQYF	TGTGCCAGCAGCTTGGATCTAGCGCGCGACGAGCAGTACTTC
NA	TRBV19	TRBJ1-2	NA	CASSQGTFSGYTF	TGTGCCAGCTCACAGGGTACGTTCTCTGGCTACACCTTC
NA	TRBV4-1	TRBJ2-7	NA	CASSLELGAYSSSYKQYF	TGCGCCAGCAGCCTCGAATTAGGGGCCTACTCTAGCTCCTACAAGCAGTACTTC
NA	TRBV5-4	TRBJ1-4	NA	CASSPGEGLRLNEKLFF	TGTGCCAGCAGCCCAGGGGAGGGTCTGCGGCTAAATGAAAAACTGTTTTTT
TRBD1	TRBV19	TRBJ1-4	once	CASSGWTGGYEKLFF	TGTGCCAGTAGTGGGTGGACAGGAGGTTATGAAAAACTGTTTTTT
NA	TRBV7-9	TRBJ1-2	NA	CASSLAGTYGYTF	TGTGCCAGCAGCTTAGCAGGAACATATGGCTACACCTTC
TRBD1	TRBV19	TRBJ2-5	NA	CASSPPQGRQETQYF	TGTGCCAGTAGTCCCCCACAGGGGCGCCAAGAGACCCAGTACTTC
NA	TRBV6-1	TRBJ2-1	NA	CASSEALQLVYNEQFF	TGTGCCAGCAGTGAAGCGCTTCAACTTGTCTACAATGAGCAGTTCTTC
NA	TRBV18	TRBJ1-4	NA	CASSPATGRDEKLFF	TGTGCCAGCTCACCGGCGACAGGCAGAGATGAAAAACTGTTTTTT
TRBD2	TRBV12-5	TRBJ2-1	once	CASGLVAGGPLRNEQFF	TGTGCTAGTGGTTTGGTAGCGGGAGGGCCTCTTCGGAATGAGCAGTTCTTC